This passage covers 27 T cell receptor beta chains from one sample sequenced in a study of blood T cell repertoires in COVID-19. Assay used: immunoSEQ multiplex PCR; TCRdb lists only in-frame clones, some missing. The table records 80,000 to 100,000 clones, over 60% of them present only once. The sample comprised peripheral blood. These receptors were collected from a man aged 45-65 years who had recovered from COVID-19.

This sequence joins TRBV9 and TRBJ1-3; D is unclear. Trimming took off 0 bases at V and 1 base at J, with 8 bases between the two ends. From germline, CDR1 is SGDLS and CDR2 YYNGEE. This CDR3 spans 15 amino acids. The chain's CDR3 is CASSVGAVSGNTIYF. The CDR3 DNA is TGTGCCAGCAGCGTAGGGGCTGTATCTGGAAACACCATATATTTT.

Only a few counts were recorded for this clone. The rearrangement uses TRBV2 and TRBJ2-3; possibly TRBD2 for D (6 bases). Germline assignment: CDR1 SNHLY and CDR2 FYNNEI. Trimming shortened V by 7 bases and J by 3 bases, and 20 bases separated the two germline ends. The CDR3 is made up of 16 amino acids. The CDR3 reads CASTKRPLGGTDTQYF. The CDR3 DNA reads as TGTGCCAGCACCAAAAGGCCCTTAGGAGGGACAGATACGCAGTATTTT.

This chain connects TRBV7-9 to TRBJ2-7; a weak D match, TRBD1 (6 bases). Germline values: CDR1 SEHNR, CDR2 FQNEAQ (reference sequence). CDR3 length: 14 residues. The ends were cut back, 6 bases at V and 1 base at J, with 13 bases in the middle. Here the CDR3 reads CASSSDRRSYEQYF. The CDR3 bases are TGTGCCAGCAGTTCCGACAGGCGTTCCTACGAGCAGTACTTC.

The rearrangement uses TRBV18 and TRBJ2-1; the match to TRBD2 covers 9 bases. The trim removed 2 bases at V and 5 bases at J, leaving 4 bases unmatched. Looked up from germline, CDR1 is KGHSH and CDR2 is LQKENI. There are 15 residues in the CDR3. The DNA of the CDR3 is TGTGCCAGCTCACCAGGTATAGCGGGGGACAATGAGCAGTTCTTC. Protein: CASSPGIAGDNEQFF.

This chain uses TRBV7-9 with TRBJ1-4, with D unclear. Looked up from germline, CDR1 is SEHNR and CDR2 is FQNEAQ (reference sequence). The CDR3 extends over 15 amino acids. V was cut by 4 bases and J by 3 bases, with 12 bases left in between. The CDR3 region is CASSSAREANEKLFF. The CDR3, as DNA: TGTGCCAGCAGCTCCGCAAGGGAGGCTAATGAAAAACTGTTTTTT.

CDR3 region: CASSIDGAGGQGQYF. The CDR3 DNA is TGTGCCAGTAGTATAGACGGAGCGGGAGGCCAGGGGCAGTACTTC. J is TRBJ2-7 and V is TRBV19, with 9 bases fitting TRBD2. Germline loops: CDR1 LNHDA, CDR2 SQIVND (reference sequence). The CDR3 has 15 residues. V lost 0 bases to trimming and J lost 9 bases; unmatched junction nucleotides: 9.

This chain connects TRBV5-6 to TRBJ2-1, with TRBD2 identical over 7 bases. Germline loops: CDR1 SGHDT, CDR2 YYEEEE. CDR3 length: 13 amino acids. Germline trimming cut 8 bases from V and 6 bases from J; bases unmatched to any gene: 8. CDR3 nucleotides: TGTGCCAGTAATGAGGGAGGGCGCAATGAGCAGTTCTTC. It specifies CASNEGGRNEQFF. Using reference TRBV5-6 and TRBJ2-1 for the parts outside the CDR3, the full variable domain is DAGVTQSPTHLIKTRGQQVTLRCSPKSGHDTVSWYQQALGQGPQFIFQYYEEEERQRGNFPDRFSGHQFPNYSSELNVNALLLGDSALYLCASNEGGRNEQFFGPGTRLTVL.

The rearrangement links TRBV4-2 to TRBJ2-7, with TRBD1 identical over 7 bases. The V gene end was trimmed by 1 base and the J gene end by 6 bases; junction bases not matched to a gene: 9. Germline CDR1 is LGHNA and CDR2 is YNFKEQ. The CDR3 extends over 15 amino acids. The DNA of the CDR3 is TGTGCCAGCAGCCAAGCCGGACAGGCGGTCGGCGAGCAGTACTTC. Its protein is CASSQAGQAVGEQYF.

The CDR3 is CASSEVAEQYF. CDR3 coding DNA: TGTGCCAGCAGTGAAGTGGCCGAGCAGTACTTC. This chain connects TRBV6-1 to TRBJ2-7; D is unclear. V lost 1 base and J lost 6, with 4 bases in between. The CDR3 is 11 residues long. Germline V lookup: CDR1 MNHNS, CDR2 SASEGT.

The CDR3 reads CASRVDRSSETQYF. For the CDR3, the DNA is TGTGCCAGCAGGGTGGACAGGTCCTCGGAGACCCAGTACTTC. This chain connects TRBV2 to TRBJ2-5; TRBD1 aligns across 7 bases. The CDR3 covers 14 residues. After removal of 6 bases from V and 5 bases from J, the junction contained 9 bases not matched to a gene. Germline V lookup: CDR1 SNHLY, CDR2 FYNNEI.

This chain uses TRBV27 with TRBJ2-7; D is undetermined. This CDR3 has 14 residues. Trimming cost V 5 bases and J 4 bases, with 15 bases left between them. Per germline, CDR1 MNHEY and CDR2 SMNVEV (reference sequence). CDR3 in DNA: TGTGCCAGCAGTACCAATCCTACCCCGTACGAGCAGTACTTC. The encoded protein is CASSTNPTPYEQYF.

This clone was detected once. The J gene is TRBJ2-1, the V gene TRBV27, with 7 nucleotides matching TRBD2. CDR3 length: 15 residues. V lost 0 bases, J lost 5 bases, and 4 bases stayed unmatched. The germline gives CDR1 MNHEY, CDR2 SMNVEV (reference sequence). The CDR3 region has the DNA TGTGCCAGCAGTTTATCTCGCGGGGGAAACAATGAGCAGTTCTTC. Its translation: CASSLSRGGNNEQFF.

J is TRBJ1-2 and V is TRBV7-3; 8 positions agree with TRBD1. CDR1 is SGHTA and CDR2 is FQGTGA in the germline V gene. The ends lost 3 bases at V and 3 bases at J; junction bases unmatched: 3. The CDR3 totals 14 residues. In DNA form, the CDR3 reads TGTGCCAGCAGCTTGACGGGACAGGACTATGGCTACACCTTC. It is translated as CASSLTGQDYGYTF.

The chain couples TRBV28 to TRBJ2-7, with 7 bases fitting TRBD2. V dropped 5 bases and J dropped 3; count of bases not matched to a gene: 7. The germline CDR1 and CDR2 sequences are MDHEN and SYDVKM. The CDR3 is 14 amino acids. The CDR3 loop reads CASSPSGLNYEQYF. The CDR3 coding sequence is TGTGCCAGCAGTCCTTCGGGACTAAACTACGAGCAGTACTTC.

This clone was recorded only once. The J gene is TRBJ2-1, the V gene TRBV29-1, with D possibly being TRBD1 (5 bases). This CDR3 has 12 amino acids. Per germline, CDR1 SQVTM and CDR2 ANQGSEA. V lost 7 bases and J 3 bases, leaving 10 bases between the germline ends. Here the CDR3 DNA reads TGCAGCGCTCAGGGCGGCTACAATGAGCAGTTCTTC. Amino acid sequence: CSAQGGYNEQFF.

The chain is built from TRBV7-3 and TRBJ2-7; 7 bases agree with TRBD2. Germline lookup yields CDR1 SGHTA and CDR2 FQGTGA. V was clipped by 1 base and J by 1 base; unmatched bases: 4. The CDR3 loop spans 15 amino acids. The CDR3 region is CASSLSSGSSYEQYF. The DNA for the CDR3 is TGTGCCAGCAGCTTAAGTAGCGGGTCTTCCTACGAGCAGTACTTC.

The chain recombines TRBV9 with TRBJ2-7; 8 bases match TRBD2. Unmatched junction bases numbered 5, after V lost 3 bases and J lost 0 bases. The CDR3 is 15 residues long. The germline gives CDR1 SGDLS, CDR2 YYNGEE. CDR3 DNA: TGTGCCAGCAGCGAGTATAGCGGGAACTCCTACGAGCAGTACTTC. Amino acids: CASSEYSGNSYEQYF.

The chain links TRBV18 to TRBJ2-3; TRBD2 aligns across 7 bases. This CDR3 is built from 17 residues. With V trimmed by 3 bases and J by 0 bases, 9 bases remained unmatched. CDR1 and CDR2 from the germline V gene are KGHSH and LQKENI. The CDR3 is CASSPKLLAGSTDTQYF. The DNA for the CDR3 is TGTGCCAGCTCACCCAAACTTTTAGCGGGTAGCACAGATACGCAGTATTTT.

The V gene is TRBV27, the J gene TRBJ2-7; a weak D match, TRBD1 (5 bases). With 4 bases removed from V and 8 bases from J, the gap between germline ends came to 12 bases. This CDR3 comprises 12 residues. Per the germline V gene, CDR1 is MNHEY and CDR2 is SMNVEV (reference sequence). CDR3 in DNA: TGTGCCAGCAGTTCCGGACATAGTCAGCAGTACTTC. It yields the protein CASSSGHSQQYF.

This clone was picked up one time. The chain links TRBV25-1 to TRBJ2-5, with D maybe TRBD2 (6 bases). The CDR3 consists of 15 residues. Germline values: CDR1 MGHDK, CDR2 SYGVNS. V lost 5 bases to trimming and J lost 2 bases, with 15 bases between them. The CDR3 sequence is CASSPRGGTQETQYF. DNA of the CDR3: TGTGCCAGCAGTCCACGGGGCGGGACTCAAGAGACCCAGTACTTC.

This chain connects TRBV20-1 to TRBJ2-5; D is possibly TRBD1 (6 bases). The germline gives CDR1 DFQATT, CDR2 SNEGSKA (reference sequence). The CDR3 consists of 11 residues. Trimming cost V 4 bases and J 3 bases, with 6 bases left between them. The chain's CDR3 is CSANREETQYF. The CDR3 DNA sequence: TGCAGTGCTAACAGGGAAGAGACCCAGTACTTC.

The rearrangement links TRBV7-2 to TRBJ1-1, with TRBD1 identical over 8 bases. This CDR3 is 15 amino acids long. The ends lost 5 bases at V and 4 bases at J; junction bases unmatched: 9. Germline CDR1 is SGHTA and CDR2 is FQGNSA. CDR3 bases: TGTGCCAGCAGCGGTTCAGGGGGCCTCGGCACTGAAGCTTTCTTT. Translated: CASSGSGGLGTEAFF.

The rearrangement joins TRBV7-9 to TRBJ1-1; D is perhaps TRBD1 (5 bases). Germline CDR1 and CDR2: SEHNR and FQNEAQ (reference sequence). V was shortened by 1 base and J by 5 bases, with 14 bases between the two germline ends. The CDR3 has 15 residues. The CDR3 is CASSLEAGRNTEAFF. In DNA, the CDR3 is TGTGCCAGCAGCTTAGAGGCAGGGCGGAATACTGAAGCTTTCTTT.

This chain connects TRBV10-3 to TRBJ2-7; the match to TRBD1 covers 9 bases. Germline CDR1 is ENHRY and CDR2 is SYGVKD. The length of the CDR3 is 14 residues. The V gene end was trimmed by 1 base and the J gene end by 6 bases; junction bases not matched to a gene: 4. CDR3 DNA: TGTGCCATCAGTGAGTTAGGACAGGGGAGCGAGCAGTACTTC. Residues: CAISELGQGSEQYF.

The J gene is TRBJ2-1, the V gene TRBV5-1, with D perhaps TRBD1 (5 bases). V was trimmed by 6 bases and J by 5 bases, leaving 15 bases between them. The CDR3 length is 14 residues. The germline V gene encodes CDR1 SGHRS and CDR2 YFSETQ. The chain's CDR3 is CASTLLARDNEQFF. The CDR3 DNA sequence: TGCGCCAGCACCCTTTTGGCCAGGGACAATGAGCAGTTCTTC.

The J gene is TRBJ2-1, the V gene TRBV27; TRBD1 agrees at 8 bases. Looked up from germline, CDR1 is MNHEY and CDR2 is SMNVEV (reference sequence). V lost 10 bases and J lost 8; bases outside the gene matches: 13. The CDR3 is 14 residues long. The CDR3 nucleotides read TGTGCCACCCAGACAGGGGCGTTTAAACATGAGCAGTTCTTC. Encoded protein: CATQTGAFKHEQFF.

This rearrangement joins TRBV18 to TRBJ2-1; D uncertain. The germline V gene has CDR1 KGHSH and CDR2 LQKENI. The CDR3 consists of 15 residues. The V end lost 1 base, the J end lost 6 bases, and 13 bases lay between the germline ends. The CDR3: CASSPLEIPSNEQFF. The CDR3 DNA is TGTGCCAGCTCACCACTCGAAATTCCTAGCAATGAGCAGTTCTTC.